Detailed here is one T cell receptor (beta chain). As yet, its antigen is unknown. This PCR relied on a set of 60 Vbeta primers and 13 Jbeta primers. As processed by the authors: Approximately 83 million unique TCR beta chains, some 9.9 million shared, were counted in a later analysis. The assay was immunoSEQ multiplex PCR, and TCRdb's table has in-frame clones only and misses some. Clonal size and the V and J genes are those of that table, whereas D and trimming came from the DNA. This table lists about 120,000 clones. V lost 1 base to trimming and J lost 4 bases, with 13 bases between them. The length of the CDR3 is 15 residues. The germline gives CDR1 MDHEN, CDR2 SYDVKM. The source of the sample is a study of cytomegalovirus exposure and HLA in healthy donors. Study-wide results and limits: Among TCR beta chains, those listed as cytomegalovirus-associated numbered approximately 150. Sequencing likely produced, as an artifact, a cluster of highly shared sequence variants. In a later analysis, V- and J-gene trimming of beta chains associated with a DCLRE1C missense variant, replicated independently.

The chain is built from TRBV28 and TRBJ1-1; D gene uncertain. The TCR sequence derives from a man younger than 30 in good health and CMV-seronegative. Sequenced: PBMCs. The CDR3 protein is CASSLSEGGGTEAFF. The CDR3 DNA reads as TGTGCCAGCAGTTTATCAGAGGGAGGAGGCACTGAAGCTTTCTTT.